This T cell receptor (beta chain) is from a study of T-cell reconstitution after alpha-beta-depleted transplantation in children. The TCRbeta library incorporated unique molecular identifiers. TCRdb recomputed calls from the PCR reads with MiXCR, one row per CDR3 protein. The sample records approximately 420,000 distinct CDR3 sequences, roughly 11% being singletons. The table lists this clonotype with a few counts. There are 13 residues in the CDR3. Per germline, CDR1 KGHSH and CDR2 LQKENI. The germline V and J ends were trimmed by 0 bases and 4 bases, with 7 bases remaining between them. The rearrangement links TRBV18 to TRBJ2-7, with D uncertain. The sample was PBMCs from the stem cell graft donor, taken from the stem cell graft. This sequence originates from a human donor who donated a stem cell graft to a child with acute myeloid leukemia. In DNA, the CDR3 is TGTGCCAGCTCACCACCCGGTGGATACGAGCAGTACGTC. As protein: CASSPPGGYEQYV.